Below are 30 T cell receptor beta chains sequenced from a single sample in a study of early T cells in non-severe SARS-CoV-2 infection. TCRdb ran MiXCR on the 5' RACE reads and lists one entry per CDR3 protein. The sample records 60,000 or so distinct CDR3 sequences, 8.5% to 12% being singletons. Sequences were obtained from whole blood. Receptors originate from an adult who was a healthcare worker with PCR-confirmed SARS-CoV-2 infection or an uninfected control (not recorded which).

This clonotype occurred a few times. The genes are TRBV29-1 and TRBJ1-4; TRBD1 is a possible D gene (5 bases). The CDR3 runs 14 residues. The germline V gene encodes CDR1 SQVTM and CDR2 ANQGSEA. V was shortened by 4 bases and J by 1 base, with 10 bases between the two germline ends. This CDR3 is CSVVGRGTNEKLFF. DNA for the CDR3: TGCAGCGTTGTCGGAAGGGGAACTAATGAAAAACTGTTTTTT. The full variable domain, its missing parts supplied by reference TRBV29-1 and TRBJ1-4, is SAVISQKPSRDICQRGTSLTIQCQVDSQVTMMFWYRQQPGQSLTLIATANQGSEATYESGFVIDKFPISRPNLTFSTLTVSNMSPEDSSIYLCSVVGRGTNEKLFFGSGTQLSVL.

This chain connects TRBV28 to TRBJ2-7; TRBD2 matches at 11 bases. Per the germline V gene, CDR1 is MDHEN and CDR2 is SYDVKM. This CDR3 contains 15 residues. Germline trimming cut 6 bases from V and 2 bases from J; bases unmatched to any gene: 6. CDR3 protein: CASSSVAGGAYEQYF. The CDR3 DNA reads as TGTGCCAGCAGCTCCGTAGCGGGGGGGGCCTACGAGCAGTACTTC.

The table lists this clonotype with many counts. The rearrangement joins TRBV20-1 to TRBJ1-1; TRBD1 is a possible D gene (5 bases). Deletions cut 2 bases from V and 2 bases from J, with 9 bases between. Germline loops: CDR1 DFQATT, CDR2 SNEGSKA (reference sequence). The CDR3 sequence is 13 residues long. The CDR3 sequence: CSARFGGNTEAFF. CDR3 coding DNA: TGCAGTGCTAGATTTGGGGGTAACACTGAAGCTTTCTTT.

Concerning this clonotype: A much larger clone lies one base from this, so it may be a read error. V is TRBV2 and J is TRBJ2-7; TRBD2 agrees at 7 bases. CDR1 and CDR2 from the germline V gene are SNHLY and FYNNEI. V shed 7 bases and J 4 bases; nucleotides not matched to a gene: 10. This CDR3 is 14 amino acids long. CDR3 region: CASNPGGTDYEQYF. The CDR3, as DNA: TGTGCCAGCAATCCGGGAGGCACCGATTACGAGCAGTACTTC.

This clonotype has more than one count but fewer than ten. V is TRBV5-1 and J is TRBJ2-7, with TRBD1 as a possible D gene (6 bases). This CDR3 region has 16 residues. Trimming removed 4 bases from V and 3 bases from J, with 20 bases in between. The V gene's germline CDR1 is SGHRS and CDR2 YFSETQ. This CDR3 is CASSTSTGGLLYEQYF. The CDR3 DNA sequence: TGCGCCAGCAGCACGTCGACAGGCGGCCTCCTCTACGAGCAGTACTTC.

J is TRBJ2-3 and V is TRBV11-2; 8 bases agree with TRBD2. Germline V gives CDR1 SGHAT, CDR2 FQNNGV. The CDR3 extends over 14 amino acids. Losses at the gene ends were 8 bases for V and 4 bases for J; bases not matched to a gene: 8. The CDR3 region is CASRIAGRSDTQYF. The CDR3 bases are TGTGCCAGCCGGATAGCGGGAAGGTCAGATACGCAGTATTTT.

The chain links TRBV7-9 to TRBJ2-2, with 10 bases aligning to TRBD1. V trimming: 7 bases; J trimming: 4 bases; junction bases outside the gene matches: 6. Germline assignment: CDR1 SEHNR and CDR2 FQNEAQ (reference sequence). This CDR3 region has 15 residues. The CDR3: CASNDRDRGTGELFF. The CDR3 DNA is TGTGCCAGCAACGACCGGGACAGGGGCACCGGGGAGCTGTTTTTT.

This clonotype was detected ten times or more. The chain carries TRBV12-5 and TRBJ1-1, with D perhaps matching TRBD1 (6 bases). Germline CDR1 and CDR2: LGHNT and FRNRAP. The CDR3 covers 18 residues. V was trimmed by 0 bases and J by 3 bases, leaving 20 bases between them. The CDR3 DNA follows: TGTGCTAGTGGTTTGGTAAGGGGGTCAAATAAAGAGGACACTGAAGCTTTCTTT. Protein sequence: CASGLVRGSNKEDTEAFF.

The table lists this clonotype with many counts. The V gene is TRBV7-2, the J gene TRBJ1-2; TRBD1 aligns across 9 bases. Per germline, CDR1 SGHTA and CDR2 FQGNSA. V shed 4 bases, J shed 8 bases, and the junction held 11 bases outside the gene matches. The CDR3 is 15 amino acids. CDR3 sequence reads: CASSSAGTGMSGYTF. Written as DNA, the CDR3 is TGTGCCAGCAGCTCCGCCGGGACAGGGATGAGCGGCTACACCTTC.

This clonotype turned up a few times. V is TRBV9 and J is TRBJ2-3, with D possibly being TRBD2 (7 bases). This CDR3 spans 17 amino acids. The V gene's germline CDR1 is SGDLS and CDR2 YYNGEE. V dropped 3 bases and J dropped 3 bases, with 20 bases sitting between them. DNA for the CDR3: TGTGCCAGCAGCGCTCCCGGGAGGTGGGGGCTGACAGATACGCAGTATTTT. Its translation is CASSAPGRWGLTDTQYF.

The gene calls are TRBV7-2 and TRBJ1-2; D gene unclear. Trimming removed 4 bases from V and 5 bases from J, with 11 bases in between. This CDR3 region has 13 residues. Germline CDR1 is SGHTA and CDR2 is FQGNSA. Here the CDR3 reads CASSSSVLYGYTF. The DNA of the CDR3 is TGTGCCAGCAGCTCGTCTGTGCTGTATGGCTACACCTTC.

This clonotype has ten or more counts. CDR3 nucleotides: TGTGCCAGCAGTGAAGCATTACTGGCAGGGGGCTCGGGCACTGAAGCTTTCTTT. This sequence encodes CASSEALLAGGSGTEAFF. J is TRBJ1-1 and V is TRBV2, with 8 bases fitting TRBD1. This CDR3 is built from 18 residues. Germline lookup yields CDR1 SNHLY and CDR2 FYNNEI. V shed 0 bases and J 4 bases; nucleotides not matched to a gene: 13.

This rearrangement joins TRBV20-1 to TRBJ2-1, with 11 bases that match TRBD2. J was trimmed by 4 bases and V by 6 bases; bases with no gene match: 5. Germline V lookup: CDR1 DFQATT, CDR2 SNEGSKA (reference sequence). The CDR3 has 14 amino acids. The CDR3 DNA follows: TGCAGTGCCTCCGGGACTAGCGGATACAATGAGCAGTTCTTC. Protein sequence: CSASGTSGYNEQFF.

This clonotype was found many times. The CDR3 nucleotides read TGTGCCAGCAGAAGGACAGGGCCCACCGGGGAGCTGTTTTTT. This translates into CASRRTGPTGELFF. This chain uses TRBV12-3 or TRBV12-4 with TRBJ2-2; 8 nucleotides agree with TRBD1. The V gene end was trimmed by 6 bases and the J gene end by 4 bases; junction bases not matched to a gene: 4. CDR3 length: 14 residues.

In its sample, this clonotype was seen a few times. This rearrangement joins TRBV19 to TRBJ2-1; 7 nucleotides match TRBD1. CDR1 LNHDA and CDR2 SQIVND come from the germline V gene (reference sequence). V was clipped by 8 bases and J by 0 bases; unmatched bases: 10. This CDR3 spans 16 amino acids. CDR3 bases: TGTGCCAGTTACTTCGACAGGGCGGTCTCCTACAATGAGCAGTTCTTC. This encodes CASYFDRAVSYNEQFF.

The chain recombines TRBV4-1 with TRBJ2-4, with D possibly being TRBD1 (6 bases). V shed 3 bases and J shed 14 bases, with 14 bases lying between them. Germline values: CDR1 MGHRA, CDR2 YSYEKL. The CDR3 is 12 amino acids. CDR3 residues: CASSQAGVIKYF. The CDR3 DNA reads as TGCGCCAGCAGCCAGGCAGGGGTAATTAAGTACTTC.

Turning to this clonotype: A much larger clone lies one base from this, so it may be a read error. The gene calls are TRBV14 and TRBJ1-4, with D unresolved. The CDR3 has 16 residues. Germline CDR1 is SGHDN and CDR2 is FVKESK. The CDR3 nucleotides are TGTGCCAACAGCCTCCTAGGTGGGGCAACTAATGAAAAACTGTTTTTT. The encoded protein is CANSLLGGATNEKLFF.

This clonotype was picked up many times. The J gene is TRBJ2-1, the V gene TRBV7-3; TRBD2 agrees at 12 bases. Germline V gives CDR1 SGHTA, CDR2 FQGTGA. V shed 4 bases, J shed 3 bases, and the junction held 1 base outside the gene matches. The CDR3 has 15 residues. CDR3 nucleotides: TGTGCCAGCAGCTCGGGACTAGCGGGCTACAATGAGCAGTTCTTC. It translates to CASSSGLAGYNEQFF.

This clonotype was seen repeatedly, ten times or more. This chain connects TRBV27 to TRBJ2-3; D call uncertain. The germline gives CDR1 MNHEY, CDR2 SMNVEV (reference sequence). Trimming took off 3 bases at V and 8 bases at J, with 21 bases between the two ends. This CDR3 has 16 amino acids. The DNA for the CDR3 is TGTGCCAGCAGTTTCCCCGTCGGCCGAGGTTTCGGTACGCAGTATTTT. Protein product: CASSFPVGRGFGTQYF.

The rearrangement uses TRBV3-1 and TRBJ2-7, with TRBD2 matching 7 bases. The CDR3 contains 15 residues. With 3 bases clipped from V and 2 bases from J, the junction kept 7 bases outside the gene matches. Germline V gives CDR1 LGHDT, CDR2 YNNKEL (reference sequence). The CDR3 sequence: CASSQSTGGPYEQYF. The CDR3 DNA sequence: TGTGCCAGCAGCCAGTCCACGGGAGGCCCCTACGAGCAGTACTTC.

V and J are TRBV7-9 and TRBJ2-5; tentative D call: TRBD2 (5 bases). CDR3 length: 14 amino acids. CDR1 and CDR2 (germline): SEHNR, FQNEAQ (reference sequence). Trimming pared 8 bases from V and 0 bases from J, leaving 13 bases between. CDR3 protein: CASLDSAYQETQYF. As DNA, the CDR3 is TGTGCCAGCTTGGACTCCGCGTACCAAGAGACCCAGTACTTC.

The chain uses TRBV5-5 and TRBJ2-7; the D is unclear. CDR3 length: 15 amino acids. V dropped 4 bases and J dropped 3 bases, with 17 bases sitting between them. Germline V gives CDR1 SGHKS, CDR2 YYEKEE (reference sequence). DNA for the CDR3: TGTGCCAGCAGCGATGATTTCACTGGGAACTACGAGCAGTACTTC. Translating it yields CASSDDFTGNYEQYF.

This clonotype was recorded at least ten times. The rearrangement uses TRBV5-4 and TRBJ2-1; 10 bases are shared with TRBD2. CDR1 is SGHNT, CDR2 YYREEE, per germline (reference sequence). CDR3 size: 14 residues. J was trimmed by 6 bases and V by 1 base; bases with no gene match: 1. CDR3 sequence: CASSLQRGGNEQFF. DNA for the CDR3: TGTGCCAGCAGCTTGCAGCGGGGGGGCAATGAGCAGTTCTTC.

This clonotype was observed a few times. The chain uses TRBV7-2 and TRBJ2-1; D is unclear. The CDR3 runs to 13 residues. Trimming shortened V by 1 base and J by 6 bases, and 7 bases separated the two germline ends. Germline assignment: CDR1 SGHTA and CDR2 FQGNSA. The CDR3 bases are TGTGCCAGCAGCTTAGGTCAGTCCAATGAGCAGTTCTTC. Translation gives CASSLGQSNEQFF.

This clonotype has a count of ten or more. The chain couples TRBV12-3 or TRBV12-4 to TRBJ2-1; D not certain. The CDR3 is made up of 11 amino acids. The ends were cut back, 6 bases at V and 7 bases at J, with 7 bases in the middle. CDR3 nucleotides: TGTGCCAGCAGCCTCCCGAATGAGCAGTTCTTC. Translating gives CASSLPNEQFF.

This clonotype was recorded many times. This chain links TRBV3-1 with TRBJ2-1; D gene unclear. Germline values: CDR1 LGHDT, CDR2 YNNKEL (reference sequence). Trimming removed 7 bases from V and 0 bases from J, with 19 bases in between. The CDR3 is made up of 17 amino acids. The CDR3 protein is CASTPNWLYSSYNEQFF. The CDR3 region has the DNA TGTGCCAGCACCCCGAATTGGCTGTATAGCTCCTACAATGAGCAGTTCTTC.

The chain carries TRBV27 and TRBJ1-6; D gene uncertain. This CDR3 contains 12 residues. The V gene lost 4 bases and the J gene lost 10 bases, with 8 bases spanning the gap. CDR1 is MNHEY and CDR2 is SMNVEV in the germline V gene (reference sequence). The CDR3 DNA is TGTGCCAGCAGTTCGTACCGGTCACCCCTCCACTTT. Its translation: CASSSYRSPLHF.

This clonotype was detected a few times. The chain couples TRBV11-2 to TRBJ1-1, with 7 bases lining up with TRBD1. Trimming cost V 0 bases and J 9 bases; bases outside gene matches: 7. The CDR3 spans 14 residues. Germline CDR1 SGHAT, CDR2 FQNNGV. Here the CDR3 reads CASSLDLDRVKAFF. CDR3 nucleotides: TGTGCCAGCAGCTTAGATCTAGACAGGGTCAAAGCTTTCTTT. The entire variable domain, with the rest obtained from reference TRBV11-2 and TRBJ1-1, is as follows: EAGVAQSPRYKIIEKRQSVAFWCNPISGHATLYWYQQILGQGPKLLIQFQNNGVVDDSQLPKDRFSAERLKGVDSTLKIQPAKLEDSAVYLCASSLDLDRVKAFFGQGTRLTVV.

In the case of this clonotype: A much larger clone lies a single base off, so this may be a read error. The CDR3 sequence is CASSLAAGDRNEQFF. CDR3 bases: TGTGCCAGCAGCTTAGCAGCGGGAGATAGAAATGAGCAGTTCTTC. The gene calls are TRBV7-6 and TRBJ2-1, with TRBD2 matching 8 bases. V dropped 0 bases and J dropped 7; count of bases not matched to a gene: 5. The CDR3 totals 15 residues. Germline V CDR1 and CDR2: SGHVS, FNYEAQ.

This chain links TRBV9 with TRBJ2-2; 12 bases align to TRBD2. This CDR3 has 19 amino acids. The germline V gene has CDR1 SGDLS and CDR2 YYNGEE. With 0 bases clipped from V and 4 bases from J, the junction kept 10 bases outside the gene matches. CDR3 protein: CASSVDRVGLAGPTGELFF. Here the CDR3 DNA reads TGTGCCAGCAGCGTAGACAGGGTAGGACTAGCGGGGCCCACCGGGGAGCTGTTTTTT.